This TCR beta chain came from a study of shared clonotypes between healthy human individuals. Method: immunoSEQ multiplex PCR; TCRdb's copy keeps in-frame clones and lacks some. The repertoire has some 1 million clones, about 75% of them found once; the top ten carry approximately 1.5%. The sequence was collected from a man aged 18 to 29 in good health. The sample was memory CD4+ T cells sorted from blood. Stated subset: CD45RA-negative fraction.

The CDR3 DNA reads TGTGCCAGCAGTGACTTGTGTGAAAAACTGTTTTTT. This codes for CASSDLCEKLFF. V usage is TRBV6-4 and J usage is TRBJ1-4; D gene unclear. The germline V and J ends were trimmed by 1 base and 7 bases, with 4 bases remaining between them. Germline assignment: CDR1 MRHNA and CDR2 SNTAGT. The CDR3 spans 12 residues.